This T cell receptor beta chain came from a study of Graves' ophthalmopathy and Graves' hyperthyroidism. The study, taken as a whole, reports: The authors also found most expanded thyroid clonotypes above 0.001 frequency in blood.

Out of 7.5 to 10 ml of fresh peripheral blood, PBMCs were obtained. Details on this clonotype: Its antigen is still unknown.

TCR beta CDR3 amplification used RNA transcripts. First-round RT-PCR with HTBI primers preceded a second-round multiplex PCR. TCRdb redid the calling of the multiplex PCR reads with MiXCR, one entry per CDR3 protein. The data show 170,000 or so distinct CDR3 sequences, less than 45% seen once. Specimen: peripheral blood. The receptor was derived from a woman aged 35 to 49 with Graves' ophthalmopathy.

CDR3 sequence: CASSTGQGAAQYF. The DNA for the CDR3 is TGTGCCAGCAGTACGGGACAGGGGGCGGCGCAGTACTTC. The chain couples TRBV2 to TRBJ2-7, with TRBD1 matching 12 bases. This CDR3 is 13 amino acids long. V trimming: 5 bases; J trimming: 9 bases; junction bases outside the gene matches: 5. Looked up from germline, CDR1 is SNHLY and CDR2 is FYNNEI.